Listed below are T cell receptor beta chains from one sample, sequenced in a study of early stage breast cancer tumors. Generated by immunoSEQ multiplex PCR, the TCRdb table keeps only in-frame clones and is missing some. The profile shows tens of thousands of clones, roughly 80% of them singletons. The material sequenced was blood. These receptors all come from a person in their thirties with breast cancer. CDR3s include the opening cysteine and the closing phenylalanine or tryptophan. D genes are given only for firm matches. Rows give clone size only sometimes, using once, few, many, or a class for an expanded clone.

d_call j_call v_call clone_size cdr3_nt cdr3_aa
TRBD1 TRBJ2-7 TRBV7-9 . TGTGCCAGCAGCTCGTCCACAGGGGCCATGCCCTCCTACGAGCAGTACTTC CASSSSTGAMPSYEQYF
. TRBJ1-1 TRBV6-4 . TGTGCCAGCAGTGATCGGCCAGGGGAGAACACTGAAGCTTTCTTT CASSDRPGENTEAFF
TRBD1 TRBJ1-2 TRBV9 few TGTGCCAGCAGCGTAGGGGACAGGGGGCATAGCTATGGCTACACCTTC CASSVGDRGHSYGYTF
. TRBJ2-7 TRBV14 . TGTGCCAGCAGCCAAGAGGGGCGTTATTGGGAGCAGTACTTC CASSQEGRYWEQYF
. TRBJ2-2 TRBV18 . TGTGCCAGCCGAGGGGCAGAAGGGACAAAGCGGGAGCTGTTTTTT CASRGAEGTKRELFF
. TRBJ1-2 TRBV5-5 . TGTGCCAGCAGCGTAGGACACCTTGGCTATGGCTACACCTTC CASSVGHLGYGYTF
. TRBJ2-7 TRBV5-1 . TGCGCCAGCAGCTTGGAGCGGGCAGGAGTGGACGAGCAGTACTTC CASSLERAGVDEQYF
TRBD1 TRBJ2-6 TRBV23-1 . TGCGCCTTTAGACCGGGACAGGGGGCTGGGGCCAACGTCCTGACTTTC CAFRPGQGAGANVLTF
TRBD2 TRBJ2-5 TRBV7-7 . TGTGCCAGCAGCGCGTCCAGCGGGAGCCAAGAGACCCAGTACTTC CASSASSGSQETQYF
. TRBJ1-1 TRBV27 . TGTGCCAGCAGTGTATCGACAGCCACTGAAGCTTTCTTT CASSVSTATEAFF
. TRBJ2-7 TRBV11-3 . TGTGCCAGCAGCTTAGATATCGGGACTTTAGGCGAGCAGTACTTC CASSLDIGTLGEQYF
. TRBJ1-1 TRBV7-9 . TGTGCCAGCAGCTTCTTAACCATGGTCACTGAAGCTTTCTTT CASSFLTMVTEAFF
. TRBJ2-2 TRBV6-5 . TGTGCCAGCAATAATTACGACGCCGGGGAGCTGTTTTTT CASNNYDAGELFF
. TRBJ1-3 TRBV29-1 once TGCAGCGTTGTTTCATCTGGGCTTACTGGAAACACCATATATTTT CSVVSSGLTGNTIYF
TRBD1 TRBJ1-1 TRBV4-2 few TGTGCCAGCAGTTGGGACAGGCGGAACACTGAAGCTTTCTTT CASSWDRRNTEAFF
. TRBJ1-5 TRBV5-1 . TGCGCCAGCAGCACCCGGTATAGCAATCAGCCCCAGCATTTT CASSTRYSNQPQHF
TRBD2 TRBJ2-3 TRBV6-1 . TGTGCCAGCAGTGAACTAGCGGCGGTGGGCACAGATACGCAGTATTTT CASSELAAVGTDTQYF
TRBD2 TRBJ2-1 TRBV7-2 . TGTGCCAGCAGCTTCTGGGCTAGCGGGGCCAATGAGCAGTTCTTC CASSFWASGANEQFF
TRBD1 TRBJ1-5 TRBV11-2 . TGTGCCAGCAGCTTAAGGGGGGACAGGGGGCAACAGCCCCAGCATTTT CASSLRGDRGQQPQHF
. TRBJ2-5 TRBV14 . TGTGCCAGCAGCCAAGTTTCGGAGACCCAGTACTTC CASSQVSETQYF
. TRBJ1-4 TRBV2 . TGTGCCAGCAGAGGAGGACAGACGAGATATGAAAAACTGTTTTTT CASRGGQTRYEKLFF
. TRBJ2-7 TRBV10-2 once TGCGCCAGCAGTGAACTAGGCCTCGGGACCTACGAGCAGTACTTC CASSELGLGTYEQYF
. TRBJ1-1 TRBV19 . TGTGCCAGTAGTCCTTCGCTGAACACTGAAGCTTTCTTT CASSPSLNTEAFF
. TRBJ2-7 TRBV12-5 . TGTGCTAGTGCCCCACCCGGGGACTACGAGCAGTACTTC CASAPPGDYEQYF
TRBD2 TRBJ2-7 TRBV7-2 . TGTGCCAGCAGCTCTGGACTAGTTCCCTACGAGCAGTACTTC CASSSGLVPYEQYF
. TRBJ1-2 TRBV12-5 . TGTGCTAGTGGTTTGGCTAGGGGCTACACCTTC CASGLARGYTF
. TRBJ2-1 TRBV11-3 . TGTGCCAGCAGCTTAGCTGCCCAGGGAGACAATGAGCAGTTCTTC CASSLAAQGDNEQFF
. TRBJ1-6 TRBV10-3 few TGTGCCACGAGGATCTATAATTCACCCCTCCACTTT CATRIYNSPLHF